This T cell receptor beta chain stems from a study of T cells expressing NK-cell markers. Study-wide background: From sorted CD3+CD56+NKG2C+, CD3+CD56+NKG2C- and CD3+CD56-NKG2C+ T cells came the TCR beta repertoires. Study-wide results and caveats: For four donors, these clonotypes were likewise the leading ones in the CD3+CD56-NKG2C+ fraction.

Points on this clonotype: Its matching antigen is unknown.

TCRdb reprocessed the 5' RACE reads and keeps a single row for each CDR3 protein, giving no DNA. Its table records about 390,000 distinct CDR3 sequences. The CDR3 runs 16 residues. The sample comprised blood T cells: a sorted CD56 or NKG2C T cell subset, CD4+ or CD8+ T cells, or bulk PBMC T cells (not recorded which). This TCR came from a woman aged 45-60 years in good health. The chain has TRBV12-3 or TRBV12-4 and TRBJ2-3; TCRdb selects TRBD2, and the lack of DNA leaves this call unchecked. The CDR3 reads CASSRGLAGVVDTQYF.